This entry lists 12 T cell receptor beta chains sequenced from one sample in a study of cytomegalovirus exposure and HLA in healthy donors. With 60 Vbeta and 13 Jbeta primers, the PCR was carried out. The method was immunoSEQ multiplex PCR; TCRdb's version includes in-frame clones alone and lacks a portion of them. Of 200,000 to 250,000 clones in the sample, over 80% were seen once. Source material: PBMCs. Receptors originate from a boy aged 2-9 years in good health and CMV-seronegative.

The chain links TRBV7-9 to TRBJ1-1; tentatively, D is TRBD1 (5 bases). CDR3 length equals 12 residues. Germline lookup yields CDR1 SEHNR and CDR2 FQNEAQ (reference sequence). The V end lost 3 bases, the J end lost 7 bases, and 9 bases lay between the germline ends. Here the CDR3 reads CASSFGQGEAFF. CDR3 DNA sequence: TGTGCCAGCAGCTTTGGGCAGGGTGAAGCTTTCTTT.

V usage is TRBV7-2 and J usage is TRBJ2-7, with TRBD2 identical over 14 bases. Germline V CDR1 and CDR2: SGHTA, FQGNSA. The V gene end was trimmed by 1 base and the J gene end by 4 bases; junction bases not matched to a gene: 3. The CDR3 has 16 amino acids. As DNA, the CDR3 is TGTGCCAGCAGCTTAGGCGGGACTAGCGGGAGTTACGAGCAGTACTTC. Translated, it gives CASSLGGTSGSYEQYF.

The V call is TRBV13, the J call TRBJ2-1, with 12 nucleotides matching TRBD2. J lost 4 bases, V lost 0 bases, and 4 bases had no gene match. From germline, CDR1 is PRHDT and CDR2 FYEKMQ (reference sequence). This CDR3 has 17 residues. DNA for the CDR3: TGTGCCAGCAGCTTAGGCCCCCTAGCGGGAGGGTACAATGAGCAGTTCTTC. As protein: CASSLGPLAGGYNEQFF.

The chain links TRBV5-6 to TRBJ1-2; TRBD1 aligns across 7 bases. V dropped 4 bases and J dropped 2; count of bases not matched to a gene: 8. The CDR3 contains 15 residues. The germline V gene encodes CDR1 SGHDT and CDR2 YYEEEE. The CDR3 bases are TGTGCCAGCAGCCAAACTGGACAGGCAAACTATGGCTACACCTTC. Its translation: CASSQTGQANYGYTF. Based on the CDR3 plus reference TRBV5-6 and TRBJ1-2, the full variable domain is DAGVTQSPTHLIKTRGQQVTLRCSPKSGHDTVSWYQQALGQGPQFIFQYYEEEERQRGNFPDRFSGHQFPNYSSELNVNALLLGDSALYLCASSQTGQANYGYTFGSGTRLTVV.

V is TRBV7-9 and J is TRBJ2-7; 7 bases agree with TRBD1. Germline assignment: CDR1 SEHNR and CDR2 FQNEAQ (reference sequence). This CDR3 has 14 amino acids. Losses at the gene ends were 5 bases for V and 3 bases for J; bases not matched to a gene: 7. DNA of the CDR3: TGTGCCAGCAGCACCCGGACAGGACGCTACGAGCAGTACTTC. Its protein product is CASSTRTGRYEQYF.

The genes are TRBV13 and TRBJ1-1, with 9 bases that match TRBD1. The CDR3 contains 14 residues. V shed 5 bases and J 3 bases; nucleotides not matched to a gene: 4. Per the germline V gene, CDR1 is PRHDT and CDR2 is FYEKMQ (reference sequence). CDR3 coding DNA: TGTGCCAGCAGCCCCGGGACAGGGCACACTGAAGCTTTCTTT. Its translation is CASSPGTGHTEAFF.

This chain uses TRBV7-9 with TRBJ2-5, with 10 bases identical to TRBD1. The CDR3 is 15 residues long. The ends lost 5 bases at V and 5 bases at J; junction bases unmatched: 8. Germline CDR1 is SEHNR and CDR2 is FQNEAQ (reference sequence). The CDR3 reads CASSLGQGGGETQYF. The CDR3 nucleotides read TGTGCCAGCAGCCTCGGACAGGGGGGTGGGGAGACCCAGTACTTC.

The rearrangement links TRBV2 to TRBJ2-5, with 11 bases aligning to TRBD1. CDR1 and CDR2 from the germline V gene are SNHLY and FYNNEI. This CDR3 is built from 19 residues. The V segment lost 8 bases and the J segment 1 base; nucleotides outside the gene matches: 18. In DNA, the CDR3 is TGTGCCAGCCGGATCGGGACAGGGGGTGTAGCGGGGACCCAAGAGACCCAGTACTTC. It encodes CASRIGTGGVAGTQETQYF. The whole variable domain, remainder taken from reference TRBV2 and TRBJ2-5, is EPEVTQTPSHQVTQMGQEVILRCVPISNHLYFYWYRQILGQKVEFLVSFYNNEISEKSEIFDDQFSVERPDGSNFTLKIRSTKLEDSAMYFCASRIGTGGVAGTQETQYFGPGTRLLVL.

This clone was detected only once. V is TRBV5-6 and J is TRBJ2-5, with 12 bases lining up with TRBD2. The DNA end is a closer match to TRBJ2-7, so the J assignment may be wrong. This CDR3 has 19 amino acids. Germline CDR1 SGHDT, CDR2 YYEEEE. The CDR3 protein is CASSLLQGDGGLAGFEQYF. In DNA, the CDR3 is TGTGCCAGCAGCTTGTTACAGGGGGACGGGGGACTAGCGGGTTTCGAGCAGTACTTC.

J is TRBJ1-3 and V is TRBV19; maybe TRBD1 (5 bases). V lost 4 bases, J lost 2 bases, and 9 bases lay in between. The CDR3 is made up of 14 amino acids. CDR1 and CDR2 from the germline V gene are LNHDA and SQIVND (reference sequence). The CDR3 nucleotides are TGTGCCAGTAGTAAAAGGGGCACTGGAAACACCATATATTTT. The encoded protein is CASSKRGTGNTIYF.

The J gene is TRBJ2-3, the V gene TRBV4-1, with D maybe TRBD2 (6 bases). Trimming took off 1 base at V and 5 bases at J, with 13 bases between the two ends. Germline loops: CDR1 MGHRA, CDR2 YSYEKL. The CDR3 totals 15 residues. The DNA of the CDR3 is TGCGCCAGCAGCCAAGTCGTGGGAGGTAGAGATACGCAGTATTTT. It yields the protein CASSQVVGGRDTQYF.

The chain is built from TRBV10-3 and TRBJ2-1; no reliable D call. This CDR3 comprises 13 residues. V shed 2 bases and J shed 9 bases, with 11 bases lying between them. Per the germline V gene, CDR1 is ENHRY and CDR2 is SYGVKD. The CDR3 region has the DNA TGTGCCATCAGTGAGGACCGGGTGGGTGAGCAGTTCTTC. The encoded protein is CAISEDRVGEQFF.